This T cell receptor beta chain derives from a study of OX40 agonist ivuxolimab in advanced cancers. As for the study in general: Prior therapy, whether anti-PD-1, anti-PD-L1 or anti-CTLA-4, was allowed, and about 39% had some.

Deletions cut 7 bases from V and 7 bases from J, with 14 bases between. The CDR3 has 12 residues. The germline V gene encodes CDR1 MNHNS and CDR2 SASEGT. Only in-frame clones appear in the TCRdb table, and some are missing; sequencing was by immunoSEQ multiplex PCR. Of tens of thousands of clones listed, roughly 90% are singletons. This clone was seen just once. Sequenced material: CD4+ or CD8+ T cells sorted from blood, taken in a trial of the OX40 agonist ivuxolimab. The origin of this receptor is an adult with an advanced solid tumor such as melanoma, head and neck, liver or kidney cancer. The chain combines TRBV6-1 with TRBJ2-7; no clear D gene. The CDR3 sequence is CASKGASWEQYF. DNA for the CDR3: TGTGCCAGCAAAGGTGCCTCCTGGGAGCAGTACTTC.